Detailed here is one T cell receptor beta chain. TCRdb independently ran MiXCR on the PCR reads; one entry per CDR3 protein. Seen here are approximately 11,000 distinct CDR3 sequences, roughly 54% observed once, and the top ten hold approximately 24%. This sample is drawn from a study of tumor-infiltrating lymphocytes in oesophageal squamous cell carcinoma. The sample taken for sequencing was esophageal tumor tissue. The TCR originated in a male donor with esophageal squamous cell carcinoma.

The CDR3 sequence is CASRLAGQAFREQFF. CDR3 bases: TGTGCCAGCAGGCTGGCGGGGCAGGCGTTCCGGGAGCAGTTCTTC. V is TRBV12-3 or TRBV12-4 and J is TRBJ2-3, with D possibly being TRBD2 (6 bases). TRBJ2-1 explains the end of the DNA better; the J call may be wrong. The CDR3 is 15 residues long.